Below are 21 T cell receptor beta chains sequenced from a single sample in a study of blood T cell repertoires in COVID-19. Clones were read by immunoSEQ multiplex PCR, and TCRdb kept only the in-frame ones, dropping some. The sample includes fewer than 350,000 clones, around 90% of them seen just once. The sample taken for sequencing was PBMCs or T cells enriched from blood (not recorded which). The receptors originated from a woman in her thirties who had recovered from COVID-19.

This clone was seen once. J is TRBJ1-1 and V is TRBV7-3, with D possibly being TRBD1 (6 bases). From germline, CDR1 is SGHTA and CDR2 FQGTGA. V lost 5 bases and J 3 bases, leaving 10 bases between the germline ends. The CDR3 runs 13 residues. The CDR3 reads CASSRGQYTEAFF. CDR3 nucleotides: TGTGCCAGCAGCCGGGGACAATACACTGAAGCTTTCTTT. Complete variable domain (other parts from reference TRBV7-3 and TRBJ1-1): GAGVSQTPSNKVTEKGKYVELRCDPISGHTALYWYRQSLGQGPEFLIYFQGTGAADDSGLPNDRFFAVRPEGSVSTLKIQRTERGDSAVYLCASSRGQYTEAFFGQGTRLTVV.

The rearrangement joins TRBV11-2 to TRBJ2-2, with D perhaps matching TRBD2 (5 bases). CDR3 length equals 14 residues. Trimming stripped 0 bases from V and 7 bases from J, with 9 bases between. CDR1 and CDR2 from the germline V gene are SGHAT and FQNNGV. CDR3 in amino acids: CASSLERAGGELFF. In DNA, the CDR3 is TGTGCCAGCAGCTTAGAGAGGGCGGGCGGGGAGCTGTTTTTT.

With respect to this clone: This same CDR3 is encoded by further DNA sequences in the sample. This chain connects TRBV15 to TRBJ1-6, with D possibly matching TRBD1 (5 bases). V lost 0 bases and J lost 9, with 12 bases in between. The germline V gene encodes CDR1 LNHNV and CDR2 YYDKDF (reference sequence). This CDR3 contains 15 residues. The CDR3 spells CATSRDRQGGSPLHF. The CDR3 region has the DNA TGTGCCACCAGCAGAGATCGCCAGGGAGGTTCACCCCTCCACTTT.

V and J are TRBV5-8 and TRBJ2-1, with 8 bases that match TRBD2. The CDR3 loop spans 19 amino acids. Losses at the gene ends were 1 base for V and 1 base for J; bases not matched to a gene: 13. Germline V gene lookup returns CDR1 SGHTS and CDR2 YDEGEE. CDR3 DNA: TGTGCCAGCAGCTTGCCGGGACTAGACCAACACTCTTCCTACAATGAGCAGTTCTTC. Protein sequence: CASSLPGLDQHSSYNEQFF.

The chain combines TRBV18 with TRBJ2-2, with 15 bases aligning to TRBD2. Trimming took 3 bases from V and 5 from J; bases not matched to a gene: 4. Germline V gene data show CDR1 as KGHSH and CDR2 as LQKENI. The CDR3 consists of 17 residues. The CDR3 nucleotides read TGTGCCAGCTCACCGAAGGGACTAGCGGGGGGAACCGGGGAGCTGTTTTTT. Protein product: CASSPKGLAGGTGELFF.

This chain links TRBV27 with TRBJ2-5; 9 bases line up with TRBD1. This CDR3 region has 15 residues. J gave up 6 bases and V 0 bases, and 5 bases lay outside the gene matches. The germline gives CDR1 MNHEY, CDR2 SMNVEV (reference sequence). CDR3 nucleotide sequence: TGTGCCAGCAGTTTATCTACAGGGGGCACAAAGACCCAGTACTTC. Protein sequence: CASSLSTGGTKTQYF.

The chain carries TRBV5-1 and TRBJ1-1; perhaps TRBD1 as D (5 bases). Germline CDR1 reads SGHRS; CDR2 reads YFSETQ. This CDR3 contains 14 residues. V lost 3 bases, J lost 1 base, and 10 bases lay in between. CDR3 amino acids: CASSSRRGNTEAFF. The CDR3 DNA reads TGCGCCAGCAGCTCACGGAGGGGGAACACTGAAGCTTTCTTT. The full variable domain, in which reference TRBV5-1 and TRBJ1-1 provide the parts outside the CDR3, is KAGVTQTPRYLIKTRGQQVTLSCSPISGHRSVSWYQQTPGQGLQFLFEYFSETQRNKGNFPGRFSGRQFSNSRSEMNVSTLELGDSALYLCASSSRRGNTEAFFGQGTRLTVV.

The chain employs TRBV9 and TRBJ1-1; D possibly corresponds to TRBD1 (6 bases). The length of the CDR3 is 17 residues. Germline V CDR1 and CDR2: SGDLS, YYNGEE. The ends were cut back, 0 bases at V and 11 bases at J, with 26 bases in the middle. CDR3 DNA: TGTGCCAGCAGCGTAGCCAAGGGGGACCTTAACAAGGGCGAGGCTTTCTTT. Its protein product is CASSVAKGDLNKGEAFF.

CDR3 residues: CASSRTGSIAQPQHF. CDR3 coding DNA: TGTGCCAGCAGCCGGACAGGGAGTATCGCACAGCCCCAGCATTTT. This chain joins TRBV7-2 and TRBJ1-5; 8 bases align to TRBD1. V lost 5 bases and J lost 7; bases outside the gene matches: 10. CDR1 is SGHTA and CDR2 is FQGNSA in the germline V gene. This CDR3 spans 15 amino acids.

The rearrangement links TRBV30 to TRBJ1-1; TRBD1 aligns across 8 bases. Per germline, CDR1 GTSNPN and CDR2 SVGIG (reference sequence). CDR3 length equals 13 residues. V dropped 3 bases and J dropped 5; count of bases not matched to a gene: 5. The CDR3 DNA follows: TGTGCCTGGAGGGTACAGGGGGGGACTGAAGCTTTCTTT. Translating it yields CAWRVQGGTEAFF.

The V gene is TRBV7-9, the J gene TRBJ1-5; TRBD1 agrees at 7 bases. Germline V CDR1 and CDR2: SEHNR, FQNEAQ (reference sequence). The trim removed 5 bases at V and 4 bases at J, leaving 8 bases unmatched. This CDR3 contains 15 residues. The DNA of the CDR3 is TGTGCCAGCAGCCCCACAGGGGATGGTAATCAGCCCCAGCATTTT. Translated: CASSPTGDGNQPQHF.

CDR3 bases: TGTGCCAGCAGTCGCGACAGCCTTGGTGAAGCTTTCTTT. Amino acids: CASSRDSLGEAFF. The V call is TRBV7-2, the J call TRBJ1-1; D might be TRBD1 (5 bases). Germline CDR1 reads SGHTA; CDR2 reads FQGNSA. V was clipped by 6 bases and J by 7 bases, with 15 bases between them. The CDR3 has 13 amino acids.

J is TRBJ2-7 and V is TRBV5-4, with D hard to call. CDR1 is SGHNT, CDR2 YYREEE, per germline (reference sequence). Between the trimmed V and J ends, which lost 0 bases and 6 bases, there was a span of 10 bases. This CDR3 spans 13 amino acids. The CDR3: CASSLGVEREQYF. The CDR3 coding sequence is TGTGCCAGCAGCTTGGGGGTGGAGCGCGAGCAGTACTTC.

The rearrangement joins TRBV3-1 (or the pseudogene TRBV3-2) to TRBJ2-7; 11 bases are shared with TRBD2. The V segment lost 5 bases and the J segment 4 bases; nucleotides outside the gene matches: 7. CDR3 size: 15 residues. Germline V gene sequence: CDR1 LGHDT, CDR2 YNNKEL (reference sequence). In DNA form, the CDR3 reads TGTGCCAGCAGCTTCCTAGCGGGAGGTCAGTACGAGCAGTACTTC. Protein sequence: CASSFLAGGQYEQYF.

The rearrangement links TRBV27 to TRBJ1-1; no reliable D call. CDR1 is MNHEY and CDR2 is SMNVEV in the germline V gene (reference sequence). Trimming took off 3 bases at V and 3 bases at J, with 11 bases between the two ends. This CDR3 region has 14 residues. The chain's CDR3 is CASSLIRGYTEAFF. CDR3 DNA: TGTGCCAGCAGTTTGATTAGAGGATACACTGAAGCTTTCTTT.

As regards this clone: The identical CDR3 is also encoded by other nucleotide sequences in the sample. V usage is TRBV18 and J usage is TRBJ1-5; 8 nucleotides match TRBD1. The length of the CDR3 is 13 residues. Germline CDR1 is KGHSH and CDR2 is LQKENI. Trimming cost V 3 bases and J 6 bases; bases outside gene matches: 1. CDR3 loop: CASSPDRGQPQHF. CDR3 bases: TGTGCCAGCTCACCTGACAGGGGTCAGCCCCAGCATTTT.

V is TRBV4-1 and J is TRBJ2-5, with 8 nucleotides matching TRBD2. CDR3 length: 15 residues. Germline V gene sequence: CDR1 MGHRA, CDR2 YSYEKL. Trimming cost V 7 bases and J 5 bases; bases outside gene matches: 12. The CDR3 protein is CASTPESGSRETQYF. The CDR3 region has the DNA TGCGCCAGCACCCCTGAAAGCGGGAGTCGGGAGACCCAGTACTTC.

The chain uses TRBV5-1 and TRBJ1-6, with a tentative D call TRBD1 (5 bases). V was cut by 0 bases and J by 4 bases, with 8 bases left in between. The length of the CDR3 is 15 residues. CDR1 is SGHRS and CDR2 is YFSETQ in the germline V gene. CDR3 nucleotides: TGCGCCAGCAGCTTGGTGGGGGGGTATAATTCACCCCTCCACTTT. Amino acid sequence: CASSLVGGYNSPLHF.

This clone was seen a single time. Other DNA sequences within the sample encode an identical CDR3. The J gene is TRBJ2-3, the V gene TRBV5-1; TRBD2 might be the D (6 bases). Germline CDR1 reads SGHRS; CDR2 reads YFSETQ. The CDR3 contains 14 residues. Trimming left V 2 bases short and J 2 bases short, with 9 bases between. The CDR3 loop is CASSFRGSTDTQYF. CDR3 nucleotides: TGCGCCAGCAGCTTCCGGGGGTCCACAGATACGCAGTATTTT.

This clone was counted a few times. V is TRBV3-1 (or the pseudogene TRBV3-2) and J is TRBJ2-2; D gene ambiguous. Germline-derived CDR1 and CDR2 are LGHDT and YNNKEL (reference sequence). The CDR3 sequence is 12 residues long. Trimming took 4 bases from V and 8 from J, leaving 8 bases between them. CDR3 protein: CASSLVSGELFF. The CDR3 DNA is TGTGCCAGCAGCCTTGTTAGTGGGGAGCTGTTTTTT.

This sequence joins TRBV6-5 and TRBJ2-2; the D gene is possibly TRBD1 (5 bases). From germline, CDR1 is MNHEY and CDR2 SVGAGI. V lost 10 bases to trimming and J lost 4 bases, with 16 bases between them. The CDR3 sequence is 14 residues long. The CDR3 protein is CATQETALTGELFF. CDR3 in DNA: TGTGCCACCCAGGAGACAGCTCTCACCGGGGAGCTGTTTTTT.